The 32 T cell receptor beta chains in this list originate from one sample, sequenced in a study of technical replicates of blood from a few donors. Measured with immunoSEQ multiplex PCR; TCRdb has only the in-frame clones, and not every one. The data hold about 80,000 clones, with about 95% observed a single time. The sequenced material came from T cells isolated from PBMCs. Source of these receptors: a human donor in good health.

The chain joins TRBV2 to TRBJ1-4; D may be TRBD1 (6 bases). Per the germline V gene, CDR1 is SNHLY and CDR2 is FYNNEI. The CDR3 runs to 14 residues. V gave up 4 bases and J gave up 5 bases, with 11 bases separating them. CDR3 coding DNA: TGTGCCAGCAGTGTAACGAGGGGGAATGAAAAACTGTTTTTT. Its protein is CASSVTRGNEKLFF.

This rearrangement joins TRBV27 to TRBJ2-7, with 10 bases that match TRBD1. The germline gives CDR1 MNHEY, CDR2 SMNVEV (reference sequence). With V trimmed by 3 bases and J by 3 bases, 2 bases remained unmatched. The CDR3 runs to 14 residues. This CDR3 reads CASSFGQGGYEQYF. CDR3 in DNA: TGTGCCAGCAGTTTCGGACAGGGGGGCTACGAGCAGTACTTC.

There are a few counts of this clone. This rearrangement joins TRBV10-3 to TRBJ2-1, with 8 bases lining up with TRBD2. CDR1 and CDR2 (germline): ENHRY, SYGVKD. The CDR3 extends over 15 amino acids. V dropped 4 bases and J dropped 0; count of bases not matched to a gene: 2. DNA for the CDR3: TGTGCCATCAGTGGGGGGACTAGCTCCTACAATGAGCAGTTCTTC. Translated, it gives CAISGGTSSYNEQFF.

DNA of the CDR3: TGTGCCAGCAGTGACTCAGGGTATTTGTTCGATGCCCAGTACTTC. This encodes CASSDSGYLFDAQYF. J is TRBJ2-5 and V is TRBV6-1; perhaps TRBD1 as D (5 bases). The V gene lost 3 bases and the J gene lost 9 bases, with 20 bases spanning the gap. CDR3 length equals 15 residues. Germline V lookup: CDR1 MNHNS, CDR2 SASEGT.

The V call is TRBV4-3, the J call TRBJ1-3; unclear D gene. CDR1 and CDR2 (germline): LGHNA, YSLEER. The CDR3 length is 16 residues. With 0 bases removed from V and 0 bases from J, the gap between germline ends came to 9 bases. The CDR3 DNA sequence: TGCGCCAGCAGCCAAGAGACGGGATACTCTGGAAACACCATATATTTT. Protein sequence: CASSQETGYSGNTIYF.

This chain links TRBV28 with TRBJ2-5; 9 nucleotides line up with TRBD2. V was pared by 7 bases and J by 5 bases, with 11 bases of the junction left unmatched. This CDR3 contains 15 residues. Germline lookup yields CDR1 MDHEN and CDR2 SYDVKM. For the CDR3, the DNA is TGTGCCAGCACCTTTACTAGCGGGTGGGGGGAGACCCAGTACTTC. Translation: CASTFTSGWGETQYF.

This clone showed up just once. V and J are TRBV9 and TRBJ2-6, with D possibly being TRBD2 (6 bases). Germline V gene sequence: CDR1 SGDLS, CDR2 YYNGEE. The V end lost 0 bases, the J end lost 13 bases, and 11 bases lay between the germline ends. The CDR3 runs to 13 residues. Here the CDR3 reads CASSVGAGGVLTF. The CDR3 coding sequence is TGTGCCAGCAGCGTAGGGGCCGGGGGTGTCCTGACTTTC.

The chain's CDR3 is CASSLYGLAGESNEQFF. DNA of the CDR3: TGCGCCAGCAGCCTTTATGGACTAGCGGGAGAATCCAATGAGCAGTTCTTC. The chain uses TRBV5-1 and TRBJ2-1, with TRBD2 matching 13 bases. The V gene end was trimmed by 4 bases and the J gene end by 6 bases; junction bases not matched to a gene: 10. In germline, CDR1 is SGHRS, CDR2 YFSETQ. CDR3 length: 17 residues.

Only one count was recorded for this clone. This CDR3 is also generated by other DNA sequences in the sample. This chain links TRBV2 with TRBJ2-7, with TRBD2 identical over 8 bases. In germline, CDR1 is SNHLY, CDR2 FYNNEI. There are 10 residues in the CDR3. Trimming at V came to 11 bases and at J to 5 bases, leaving 2 bases not matched to a gene. The CDR3 coding sequence is TGTGCCCGGGGGGGCCACGAGCAGTACTTC. Translating gives CARGGHEQYF. The full variable domain, completed using reference TRBV2 and TRBJ2-7, is EPEVTQTPSHQVTQMGQEVILRCVPISNHLYFYWYRQILGQKVEFLVSFYNNEISEKSEIFDDQFSVERPDGSNFTLKIRSTKLEDSAMYFCARGGHEQYFGPGTRLTVT.

The rearrangement joins TRBV7-2 to TRBJ1-3; D is unresolved. Deletions cut 4 bases from V and 4 bases from J, with 11 bases between. The CDR3 sequence is 14 residues long. Looked up from germline, CDR1 is SGHTA and CDR2 is FQGNSA. The CDR3 DNA follows: TGTGCCAGCAGCTCGACTCCTCAGGGAAACACCATATATTTT. This encodes CASSSTPQGNTIYF.

This chain joins TRBV4-2 and TRBJ2-7; the D is unclear. Germline CDR1 is LGHNA and CDR2 is YNFKEQ. The CDR3 sequence is 15 residues long. Between the trimmed V and J ends, which lost 1 base and 3 bases, there was a span of 13 bases. The CDR3, as DNA: TGTGCCAGCAGCCAAGCGAAGGCAAACTACTACGAGCAGTACTTC. Translating it yields CASSQAKANYYEQYF.

This clone was found once. V and J are TRBV30 and TRBJ2-5; maybe TRBD2 (6 bases). This CDR3 contains 12 residues. V was cut by 0 bases and J by 4 bases, with 6 bases left in between. The V gene's germline CDR1 is GTSNPN and CDR2 SVGIG (reference sequence). This chain's CDR3 is CAWSVGGETQYF. In DNA form, the CDR3 reads TGTGCCTGGAGTGTCGGGGGAGAGACCCAGTACTTC.

This clone came up a few times. The rearrangement links TRBV18 to TRBJ1-5, with a weak D call TRBD1 (6 bases). Trimming left V 2 bases short and J 3 bases short, with 14 bases between. The CDR3 contains 16 residues. Per the germline V gene, CDR1 is KGHSH and CDR2 is LQKENI. CDR3: CASSPFRGHDNQPQHF. CDR3 DNA: TGTGCCAGCTCACCATTTAGGGGACACGACAATCAGCCCCAGCATTTT.

The CDR3 spells CASSLAAGGLYEQYF. CDR3 bases: TGTGCCAGCAGCTTAGCGGCGGGAGGCCTCTACGAGCAGTACTTC. V and J are TRBV7-6 and TRBJ2-7, with 8 positions matching TRBD2. Unmatched junction bases numbered 4, after V lost 0 bases and J lost 3 bases. Germline V lookup: CDR1 SGHVS, CDR2 FNYEAQ. CDR3 length: 15 amino acids.

This chain connects TRBV9 to TRBJ2-1, with a possible D match to TRBD2 (6 bases). V was clipped by 4 bases and J by 1 base, with 18 bases between them. Germline-derived CDR1 and CDR2 are SGDLS and YYNGEE. The CDR3 length is 17 residues. The CDR3: CASSFLSGSGSYNEQFF. The CDR3, as DNA: TGTGCCAGCAGCTTCCTTTCTGGGAGCGGGTCCTACAATGAGCAGTTCTTC.

The V call is TRBV11-2, the J call TRBJ1-1; D remains unclear. The CDR3 is 16 residues long. CDR1 is SGHAT and CDR2 is FQNNGV in the germline V gene. The germline V and J ends were trimmed by 2 bases and 2 bases, with 15 bases remaining between them. CDR3 DNA sequence: TGTGCCAGCAGCTTATATCCGTCCGGCGGAAACACTGAAGCTTTCTTT. Amino acid sequence: CASSLYPSGGNTEAFF.

The chain links TRBV2 to TRBJ1-1; a possible D gene is TRBD1 (5 bases). V gave up 0 bases and J gave up 6 bases, with 11 bases separating them. Germline V gives CDR1 SNHLY, CDR2 FYNNEI. This CDR3 is built from 14 residues. CDR3 region: CASSEALRTSEAFF. The CDR3 DNA follows: TGTGCCAGCAGTGAAGCGCTTCGGACATCTGAAGCTTTCTTT.

This chain connects TRBV19 to TRBJ2-7, with D possibly TRBD1 on 6 matching bases. The germline CDR1 and CDR2 sequences are LNHDA and SQIVND (reference sequence). The CDR3 covers 13 residues. V lost 3 bases, J lost 4 bases, and 10 bases lay in between. In nucleotides, the CDR3 is TGTGCCAGTAGTATGGACAGCAATTACGAGCAGTACTTC. This sequence encodes CASSMDSNYEQYF.

V gene TRBV4-3 combines with J gene TRBJ2-6; tentative D call: TRBD2 (5 bases). CDR1 and CDR2 (germline): LGHNA, YSLEER. This CDR3 has 17 amino acids. V was pared by 0 bases and J by 1 base, with 10 bases between. DNA of the CDR3: TGCGCCAGCAGCCAAGAGAACACTAGGTCTGGGGCCAACGTCCTGACTTTC. This sequence encodes CASSQENTRSGANVLTF.

This rearrangement joins TRBV29-1 to TRBJ1-1; D might be TRBD1 (5 bases). The CDR3 runs 12 residues. Germline assignment: CDR1 SQVTM and CDR2 ANQGSEA. Trimming shortened V by 5 bases and J by 10 bases, and 17 bases separated the two germline ends. For the CDR3, the DNA is TGCAGCGTTAGAGACAGCTTACTGGGAGCTTTCTTT. Its protein product is CSVRDSLLGAFF. Looking up the rest from reference TRBV29-1 and TRBJ1-1 gives the full variable domain: SAVISQKPSRDICQRGTSLTIQCQVDSQVTMMFWYRQQPGQSLTLIATANQGSEATYESGFVIDKFPISRPNLTFSTLTVSNMSPEDSSIYLCSVRDSLLGAFFGQGTRLTVV.

The chain has TRBV4-1 and TRBJ2-2; D is uncertain. Trimming stripped 5 bases from V and 4 bases from J, with 8 bases between. The length of the CDR3 is 13 residues. CDR1 MGHRA and CDR2 YSYEKL come from the germline V gene. In DNA, the CDR3 is TGCGCCAGCAGCTTACAACGCACCGGGGAGCTGTTTTTT. Its protein product is CASSLQRTGELFF.

The CDR3 loop is CASSGQDYEQYF. The DNA of the CDR3 is TGCGCCAGCAGCGGACAGGACTACGAGCAGTACTTC. The chain employs TRBV4-1 and TRBJ2-7; 7 nucleotides agree with TRBD1. V lost 5 bases and J lost 3; bases outside the gene matches: 1. Germline V CDR1 and CDR2: MGHRA, YSYEKL. The CDR3 is 12 residues long.

This chain uses TRBV5-1 with TRBJ2-3, with 9 bases that match TRBD1. The ends lost 2 bases at V and 4 bases at J; junction bases unmatched: 5. This CDR3 is 15 amino acids long. CDR1 is SGHRS, CDR2 YFSETQ, per germline. The CDR3 is CASSLQGAISDTQYF. As DNA, the CDR3 is TGCGCCAGCAGCTTACAGGGGGCAATCTCAGATACGCAGTATTTT.

The chain's CDR3 is CASSLVQGPYEQYF. The CDR3, as DNA: TGTGCCAGCAGCTTGGTTCAGGGGCCCTACGAGCAGTACTTC. The rearrangement links TRBV5-4 to TRBJ2-7, with TRBD1 as a possible D gene (6 bases). The germline CDR1 and CDR2 sequences are SGHNT and YYREEE (reference sequence). This CDR3 is 14 amino acids long. Trimming left V 0 bases short and J 2 bases short, with 9 bases between.

This clone came up a few times. The chain links TRBV5-6 to TRBJ1-1; 7 bases match TRBD1. In germline, CDR1 is SGHDT, CDR2 YYEEEE. The CDR3 consists of 13 residues. V was pared by 2 bases and J by 4 bases, with 2 bases of the junction left unmatched. The CDR3 reads CASSLPGGTEAFF. The DNA for the CDR3 is TGTGCCAGCAGCTTACCAGGGGGCACTGAAGCTTTCTTT. Together with reference TRBV5-6 and TRBJ1-1, the CDR3 gives the full variable domain: DAGVTQSPTHLIKTRGQQVTLRCSPKSGHDTVSWYQQALGQGPQFIFQYYEEEERQRGNFPDRFSGHQFPNYSSELNVNALLLGDSALYLCASSLPGGTEAFFGQGTRLTVV.

This clone is a singleton in its sample. The J gene is TRBJ1-1, the V gene TRBV5-4; D possibly corresponds to TRBD1 (6 bases). V was cut by 1 base and J by 4 bases, with 14 bases left in between. CDR3 length equals 15 residues. Germline CDR1 is SGHNT and CDR2 is YYREEE (reference sequence). Here the CDR3 reads CASSLRGGLGTEAFF. The CDR3 DNA reads as TGTGCCAGCAGCTTGCGCGGGGGGCTAGGCACTGAAGCTTTCTTT.

This chain joins TRBV6-1 and TRBJ1-4; D is uncertain. The germline V gene encodes CDR1 MNHNS and CDR2 SASEGT. The CDR3 covers 14 residues. V lost 3 bases and J lost 4, with 9 bases in between. The CDR3 DNA reads TGTGCCAGCAGTGAGAGGGCCGGTAATGAAAAACTGTTTTTT. It encodes CASSERAGNEKLFF.

The chain carries TRBV4-2 and TRBJ2-1; 7 nucleotides align to TRBD1. Looked up from germline, CDR1 is LGHNA and CDR2 is YNFKEQ. The CDR3 spans 16 residues. V was pared by 3 bases and J by 2 bases, with 7 bases of the junction left unmatched. CDR3 nucleotide sequence: TGTGCCAGCAGCCACTCGAGACAGGGTACCTACAATGAGCAGTTCTTC. Its protein is CASSHSRQGTYNEQFF.

The rearrangement links TRBV9 to TRBJ2-7; possibly TRBD1 for D (5 bases). Deletions cut 4 bases from V and 5 bases from J, with 19 bases between. The germline V gene encodes CDR1 SGDLS and CDR2 YYNGEE. The CDR3 runs 15 residues. CDR3 nucleotides: TGTGCCAGCAGCCATTTCCAGGGTAATGAGGACGAGCAGTACTTC. It yields the protein CASSHFQGNEDEQYF.

The chain joins TRBV2 to TRBJ1-5; unclear D gene. This CDR3 has 13 amino acids. Germline V gene lookup returns CDR1 SNHLY and CDR2 FYNNEI. Trimming took 7 bases from V and 0 from J, leaving 7 bases between them. The CDR3: CASMRDSNQPQHF. The CDR3 DNA sequence: TGTGCCAGCATGAGGGATAGCAATCAGCCCCAGCATTTT. Full variable domain (missing parts from reference TRBV2 and TRBJ1-5): EPEVTQTPSHQVTQMGQEVILRCVPISNHLYFYWYRQILGQKVEFLVSFYNNEISEKSEIFDDQFSVERPDGSNFTLKIRSTKLEDSAMYFCASMRDSNQPQHFGDGTRLSIL.

The J gene is TRBJ2-1, the V gene TRBV28, with 8 bases matching TRBD1. Trimming removed 3 bases from V and 8 bases from J; junction bases left unmatched: 6. The length of the CDR3 is 14 residues. In germline, CDR1 is MDHEN, CDR2 SYDVKM. The CDR3 protein is CASSFWTGNDEQFF. The CDR3 DNA reads as TGTGCCAGCAGTTTTTGGACAGGGAACGATGAGCAGTTCTTC.

This clone occurred once. The J gene is TRBJ2-7, the V gene TRBV11-3, with 11 bases fitting TRBD2. From germline, CDR1 is SGHNT and CDR2 YENEEA. V lost 5 bases and J lost 5; bases outside the gene matches: 5. CDR3 length equals 14 residues. The CDR3 nucleotides read TGTGCCAGCAGCCCTAGCGGGAGGTTGGACGAGCAGTACTTC. Amino acid sequence: CASSPSGRLDEQYF.